This record covers a single T cell receptor (beta chain). The record originates from a study of blood T cell repertoires in COVID-19. Study in general: Collection of acute and convalescent COVID-19 samples took place in the United States, Italy and Spain. PBMCs, B-cell-depleted T cells, or T cells provided the cDNA or gDNA that made up the material.

In the source study's methods: Estimates of nucleated cell counts were drawn from the amplification of reference gene primers. Produced via immunoSEQ multiplex PCR; TCRdb's table is partial and in-frame only. Clonal size and the V and J genes are those of that table, whereas D and trimming came from the DNA. This table holds fewer than 85,000 clones, about 90% found once. Germline-derived CDR1 and CDR2 are KGHDR and SFDVKD. The CDR3 consists of 13 residues. V dropped 4 bases and J dropped 6 bases, with 11 bases sitting between them. The chain links TRBV24-1 to TRBJ1-2, with D possibly matching TRBD1 (6 bases). The sequencing input was peripheral blood. The sequence was collected from a human donor in a cohort sampled during active COVID-19. The CDR3 sequence: CATSEGRGDGYTF. CDR3 nucleotides: TGTGCCACCAGTGAGGGCAGGGGCGATGGCTACACCTTC.